These T cell receptor beta chains were read from a single sample in a study of graft-versus-host responses after intestinal transplantation. Sequencing was performed with immunoSEQ multiplex PCR; in TCRdb, only in-frame clones are kept and a portion is missing. The sample includes about 98,000 clones, 86% seen only once; the top ten take 1.4%. The specimen comprised PBMCs, sampled 255 days after intestinal transplant. Receptors were obtained from a human patient who received an intestinal transplant, so some T cells may come from the graft donor. CDR3s leave out the opening cysteine and the closing phenylalanine or tryptophan.

CDR3 protein | J gene | CDR3 length | V gene
ASSPFTRGPEGLQETQY | TRBJ2-5 | 17 | TRBV7-9
ASSRQAESLNQPQH | TRBJ1-5 | 14 | TRBV19
ASSLNILVMGQGENIQY | TRBJ2-4 | 17 | TRBV27
SARELGELF | TRBJ2-2 | 9 | TRBV20-1
ASSLSGLETQY | TRBJ2-5 | 11 | TRBV5-1
ASSQVGRVPGELF | TRBJ2-2 | 13 | TRBV23-1
ASSVPRGGGETQY | TRBJ2-5 | 13 | TRBV6-5
ASSLFGTEAF | TRBJ1-1 | 10 | TRBV7-9
ASSLTRVSYNEQF | TRBJ2-1 | 13 | TRBV7-2
ASTSLAGRVPGELF | TRBJ2-2 | 14 | TRBV25-1
ASSLGLEETQY | TRBJ2-5 | 11 | TRBV5-6
ASSLAGQGRQTQY | TRBJ2-5 | 13 | TRBV7-2
ASSVGSVTGTSTDTQY | TRBJ2-3 | 16 | TRBV19
ASSLSRLAGADEQF | TRBJ2-1 | 14 | TRBV27
ASSEEGAGYT | TRBJ1-2 | 10 | TRBV2
ASSLGPTGELF | TRBJ2-2 | 11 | TRBV27
ASSLYVGGPDTQY | TRBJ2-3 | 13 | TRBV7-3
ASSLSGQGFNQPQH | TRBJ1-5 | 14 | TRBV27
ASSPLPGGADYGYT | TRBJ1-2 | 14 | TRBV18
ASSLGDWGVGTQY | TRBJ2-5 | 13 | TRBV5-6
ASSSRMAGVSEQY | TRBJ2-7 | 13 | TRBV6-6
SVRGGGRDEQF | TRBJ2-1 | 11 | TRBV29-1
ASSGVRVGGNTIY | TRBJ1-3 | 13 | TRBV11-2
ASSLGTEEGTQY | TRBJ2-5 | 12 | TRBV5-1
ASSVELAGLNTGELF | TRBJ2-2 | 15 | TRBV9
SVEGGSEQY | TRBJ2-7 | 9 | TRBV29-1
ASSGTSRDTQY | TRBJ2-3 | 11 | TRBV6-1
ASSSGPGTGPYGYT | TRBJ1-2 | 14 | TRBV5-4
SVERWGRDTSTGGETQY | TRBJ2-5 | 17 | TRBV29-1
ASSDSEREGSEQF | TRBJ2-1 | 13 | TRBV6-4
ASRSNTEAF | TRBJ1-1 | 9 | TRBV28
ASSLDTTDVSNTEAF | TRBJ1-1 | 15 | TRBV5-1
ASSMGGQESYGYT | TRBJ1-2 | 13 | TRBV19
ASSQEVQGGQPQH | TRBJ1-5 | 13 | TRBV4-1
ASSRLGLSRDYGYT | TRBJ1-2 | 14 | TRBV5-1
ASRRNGAPSNQPQH | TRBJ1-5 | 14 | TRBV28
ASRQATGRKSNQPQH | TRBJ1-5 | 15 | TRBV23-1
ASSLQQGVNEQF | TRBJ2-1 | 12 | TRBV5-1
ASSYSGAEETQY | TRBJ2-5 | 12 | TRBV28
ASSPAAGYGNTIY | TRBJ1-3 | 13 | TRBV9
ATSSTGTGSSYNSPLH | TRBJ1-6 | 16 | TRBV27
ASSYRDRGPNSNQPQH | TRBJ1-5 | 16 | TRBV7-9
AGSPRPGTGTYEQY | TRBJ2-7 | 14 | TRBV11-2
ASAYRAGGNQPQH | TRBJ1-5 | 13 | TRBV28
ASSPLDRMGKLF | TRBJ1-4 | 12 | TRBV18
ASTWTGVDQPQH | TRBJ1-5 | 12 | TRBV6-1
ASSEAPSATNYGYT | TRBJ1-2 | 14 | TRBV2
ASTATGEAEQY | TRBJ2-7 | 11 | TRBV6-6
ATQGGNEQF | TRBJ2-1 | 9 | TRBV25-1
ASSEQASGRGEQF | TRBJ2-1 | 13 | TRBV6-1
ASSLDRQTEAF | TRBJ1-1 | 11 | TRBV11-2
ASTESQGYNSPLH | TRBJ1-6 | 13 | TRBV19
ASSPSGAGERKTDTQY | TRBJ2-3 | 16 | TRBV28
ASSLRGYGYT | TRBJ1-2 | 10 | TRBV28
ASSPDRQPGGYGYT | TRBJ1-2 | 14 | TRBV9